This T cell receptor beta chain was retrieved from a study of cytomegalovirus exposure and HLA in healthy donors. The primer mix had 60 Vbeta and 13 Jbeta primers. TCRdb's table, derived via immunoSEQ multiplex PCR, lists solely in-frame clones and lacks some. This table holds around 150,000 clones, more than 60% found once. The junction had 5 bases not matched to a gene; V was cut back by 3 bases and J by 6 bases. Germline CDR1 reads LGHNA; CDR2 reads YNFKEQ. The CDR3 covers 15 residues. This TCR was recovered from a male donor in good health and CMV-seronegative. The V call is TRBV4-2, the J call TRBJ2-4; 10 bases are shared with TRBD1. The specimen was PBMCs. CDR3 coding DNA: TGTGCCAGCAGCCAGGACGGGACAGGGGTAAACATTCAGTACTTC. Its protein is CASSQDGTGVNIQYF.